Reported below is one TCR beta chain. This entry belongs to a study of shared T cell receptors in the human thymus. The CDR3 has 12 amino acids. The germline V gene encodes CDR1 SGHTA and CDR2 FQGNSA. V dropped 5 bases and J dropped 6 bases, with 9 bases sitting between them. Profiled with immunoSEQ multiplex PCR; TCRdb holds only in-frame clones, not every one. Of about 380,000 clones in the sample, over 90% were seen once. Material: thymocytes. This clonotype originated in a human donor. This chain joins TRBV7-2 and TRBJ2-3, with D unresolved. This chain's CDR3 is CASSPGCDTQYF. CDR3 DNA sequence: TGTGCCAGCAGCCCCGGCTGTGATACGCAGTATTTT.